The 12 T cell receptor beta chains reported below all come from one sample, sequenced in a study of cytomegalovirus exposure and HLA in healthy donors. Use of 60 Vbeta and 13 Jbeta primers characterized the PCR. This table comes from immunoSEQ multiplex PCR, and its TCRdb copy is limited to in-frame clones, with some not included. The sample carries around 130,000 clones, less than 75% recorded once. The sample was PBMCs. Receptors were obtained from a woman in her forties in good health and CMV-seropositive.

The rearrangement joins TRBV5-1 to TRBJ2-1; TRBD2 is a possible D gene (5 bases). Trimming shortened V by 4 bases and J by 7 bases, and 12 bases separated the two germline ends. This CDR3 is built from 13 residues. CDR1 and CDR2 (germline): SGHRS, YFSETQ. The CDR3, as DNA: TGCGCCAGCAGCCGCTGGACTGATAATGAGCAGTTCTTC. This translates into CASSRWTDNEQFF.

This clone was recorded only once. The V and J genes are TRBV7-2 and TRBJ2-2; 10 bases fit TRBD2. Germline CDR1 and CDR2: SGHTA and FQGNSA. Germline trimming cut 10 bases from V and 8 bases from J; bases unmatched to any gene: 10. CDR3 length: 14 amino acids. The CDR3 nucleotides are TGTGCCACCTCTAGCGGGGGAATACAAGGGGAGCTGTTTTTT. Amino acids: CATSSGGIQGELFF.

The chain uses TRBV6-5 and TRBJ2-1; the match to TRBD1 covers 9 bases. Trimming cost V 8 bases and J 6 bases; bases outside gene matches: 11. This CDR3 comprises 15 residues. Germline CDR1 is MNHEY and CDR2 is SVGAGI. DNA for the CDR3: TGTGCCAGCCCAAAGACAGGGGGTCGGTTCAATGAGCAGTTCTTC. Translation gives CASPKTGGRFNEQFF.

The CDR3 region has the DNA TGTGCCAGCTCCGCGCAAGCCGCTGAAGCTTTCTTT. It encodes CASSAQAAEAFF. The chain recombines TRBV18 with TRBJ1-1, with unresolved D. The length of the CDR3 is 12 residues. V was trimmed by 6 bases and J by 6 bases, leaving 11 bases between them. CDR1 and CDR2 (germline): KGHSH, LQKENI.

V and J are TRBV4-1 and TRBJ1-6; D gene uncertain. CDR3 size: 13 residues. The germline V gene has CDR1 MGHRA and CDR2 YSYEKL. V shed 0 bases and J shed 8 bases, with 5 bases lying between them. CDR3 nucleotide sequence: TGCGCCAGCAGCCAAGAGAGAGATTCACCCCTCCACTTT. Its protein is CASSQERDSPLHF.

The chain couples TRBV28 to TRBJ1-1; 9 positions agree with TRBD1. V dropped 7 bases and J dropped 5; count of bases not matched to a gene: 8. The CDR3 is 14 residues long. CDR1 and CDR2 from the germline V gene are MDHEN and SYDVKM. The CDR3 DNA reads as TGTGCCAGCACGGGACAGGGTGCGTGGACTGAAGCTTTCTTT. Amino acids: CASTGQGAWTEAFF.

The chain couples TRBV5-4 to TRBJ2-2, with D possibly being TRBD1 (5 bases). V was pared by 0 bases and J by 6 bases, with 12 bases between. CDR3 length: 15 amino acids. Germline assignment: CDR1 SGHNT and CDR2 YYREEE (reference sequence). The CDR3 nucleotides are TGTGCCAGCAGCTTGGTAGGGGTTCGGGCCGGGGAGCTGTTTTTT. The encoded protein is CASSLVGVRAGELFF.

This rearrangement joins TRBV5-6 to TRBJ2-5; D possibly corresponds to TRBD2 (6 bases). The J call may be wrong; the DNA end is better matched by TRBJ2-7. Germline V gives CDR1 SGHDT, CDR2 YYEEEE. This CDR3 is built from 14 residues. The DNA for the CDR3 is TGTGCCAGCAGGCTCCGGGGAGGAACCTACGAGCAGTACTTC. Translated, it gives CASRLRGGTYEQYF.

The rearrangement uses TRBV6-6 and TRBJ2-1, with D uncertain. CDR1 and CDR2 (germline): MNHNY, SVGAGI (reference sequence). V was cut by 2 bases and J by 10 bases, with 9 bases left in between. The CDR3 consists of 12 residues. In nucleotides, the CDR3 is TGTGCCAGCAGTTACCCTCGAGAAGAGCAGTTCTTC. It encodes CASSYPREEQFF.

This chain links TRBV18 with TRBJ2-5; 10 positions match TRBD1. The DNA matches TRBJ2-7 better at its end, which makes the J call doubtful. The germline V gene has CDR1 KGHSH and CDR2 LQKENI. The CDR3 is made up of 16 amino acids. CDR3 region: CASSRGNRDRGSEQYF. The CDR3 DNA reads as TGTGCCAGCTCACGCGGTAACCGGGACAGGGGTTCCGAGCAGTACTTC.

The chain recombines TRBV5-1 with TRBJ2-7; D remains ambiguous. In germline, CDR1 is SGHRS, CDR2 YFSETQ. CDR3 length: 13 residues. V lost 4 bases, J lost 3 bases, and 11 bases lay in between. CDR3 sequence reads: CASSLNHGYEQYF. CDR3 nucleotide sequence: TGCGCCAGCAGCCTAAACCACGGCTACGAGCAGTACTTC.

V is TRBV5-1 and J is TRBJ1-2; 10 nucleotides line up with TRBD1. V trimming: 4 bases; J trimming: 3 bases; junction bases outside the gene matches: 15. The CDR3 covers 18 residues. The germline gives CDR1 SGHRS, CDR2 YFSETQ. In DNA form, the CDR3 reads TGCGCCAGCAGCCCAGTTTCTTCAGTGACAGGGGGCGACTATGGCTACACCTTC. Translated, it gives CASSPVSSVTGGDYGYTF.